The entry that follows covers one TCR beta chain sequence. The sample is drawn from a study of T-cell memory formation after mild COVID-19. TCRdb reanalysed the 5' RACE reads using MiXCR and keeps one entry per CDR3 protein. The repertoire holds 430,000 or so distinct CDR3 sequences, about 23% seen once, with approximately 13% in the top ten. The clonotype was recovered from an adult woman who had mild COVID-19 (a few samples of this study predate the infection). Cell type and time point are not known. Sequencing input: PBMCs or a T cell subset sorted from them (not recorded which).

The CDR3 sequence: CASRAPSGRQTDTQYF. The CDR3 region has the DNA TGTGCCAGCAGGGCCCCCAGCGGGAGGCAAACAGATACGCAGTATTTT. The chain recombines TRBV6-1 with TRBJ2-3, with 9 bases lining up with TRBD2. Germline V CDR1 and CDR2: MNHNS, SASEGT. Trimming removed 6 bases from V and 3 bases from J; junction bases left unmatched: 10. This CDR3 has 16 amino acids.